These T cell receptor beta chains were read from a single sample in a study of CD8 T cells in Susac syndrome. TCRdb independently ran MiXCR on the immunoSEQ multiplex PCR reads; one entry per CDR3 protein. Here the sample spans 120,000 or so distinct CDR3 sequences, roughly 94% being singletons. Input material: CD8+ T cells from PBMCs. Receptors were obtained from a human donor with Susac syndrome. The CDR3 runs from the conserved cysteine through the conserved F or W. The D gene is left open where the match is weak. The size of a clone is reported for some rows only, either as once, few or many, or as a class for expanded clones.

v_gene,abundance,j_gene,d_gene,CDR3aa,CDR3nt
TRBV19,.,TRBJ2-1,.,CASSIDLIQTIYNEQFF,TGTGCCAGTAGTATAGATCTTATCCAGACGATCTACAATGAGCAGTTCTTC
TRBV6-5,.,TRBJ1-1,.,CASSYSGGMNTEAFF,TGTGCCAGCAGTTACTCGGGGGGGATGAACACTGAAGCTTTCTTT
TRBV20-1,.,TRBJ1-2,TRBD1,CSARPQGPLANYGYTF,TGCAGTGCTAGGCCACAGGGGCCACTCGCTAACTATGGCTACACCTTC
TRBV23-1,.,TRBJ1-2,TRBD1,CASSQSWTGRPGDGYTF,TGCGCCAGCAGTCAATCGTGGACAGGGAGGCCAGGAGATGGCTACACCTTC
TRBV14,.,TRBJ2-6,.,CASSHESANVLTF,TGTGCCAGCAGCCACGAGTCGGCCAACGTCCTGACTTTC
TRBV14,.,TRBJ1-5,.,CASSPTGTVDSNQPQHF,TGTGCCAGCAGCCCCACAGGGACGGTGGATAGCAATCAGCCCCAGCATTTT
TRBV30,.,TRBJ1-3,.,CAWRDNGPGNTIYF,TGTGCCTGGAGGGACAACGGACCTGGAAACACCATATATTTT
TRBV9,.,TRBJ2-3,.,CASSVPEGGPRTDTQYF,TGTGCCAGCAGCGTGCCAGAGGGGGGCCCGAGGACAGATACGCAGTATTTT
TRBV7-9,.,TRBJ1-4,.,CASSFGQNNEKLFF,TGTGCCAGCAGCTTCGGGCAGAATAATGAAAAACTGTTTTTT
TRBV6-5,.,TRBJ2-2,TRBD1,CASSQQGAWTGELFF,TGTGCCAGCAGTCAGCAGGGGGCATGGACCGGGGAGCTGTTTTTT
TRBV27,once,TRBJ2-5,.,CASSSRGASQETQYF,TGTGCCAGCAGTTCCCGCGGGGCGAGCCAAGAGACCCAGTACTTC
TRBV7-2,.,TRBJ2-7,.,CASSPRWGTYEQYF,TGTGCCAGCAGCCCCCGATGGGGTACCTACGAGCAGTACTTC
TRBV25-1,.,TRBJ2-5,TRBD1,CASITSKTGGGQETQYF,TGTGCCAGCATCACGAGTAAGACAGGGGGTGGTCAAGAGACCCAGTACTTC
TRBV18,once,TRBJ2-3,TRBD1,CASSPSDRVPDTQYF,TGTGCCAGCTCACCAAGCGACAGGGTCCCAGATACGCAGTATTTT
TRBV5-6,.,TRBJ2-5,.,CASSLPGRRQETQYF,TGTGCCAGCAGCTTACCGGGGCGACGCCAAGAGACCCAGTACTTC
TRBV2,.,TRBJ2-7,.,CASSEGGGEAYEQYF,TGTGCCAGCAGTGAAGGAGGAGGGGAGGCCTACGAGCAGTACTTC
TRBV25-1,.,TRBJ2-2,TRBD1,CASSIQGARGTGELFF,TGTGCCAGCAGTATACAGGGGGCACGAGGGACCGGGGAGCTGTTTTTT
TRBV15,.,TRBJ2-7,.,CATSRDFGSYEQYF,TGTGCCACCAGCAGAGATTTCGGTTCCTACGAGCAGTACTTC
TRBV7-6,.,TRBJ2-5,TRBD2,CASSFTSGETQYF,TGTGCCAGCAGCTTTACTAGCGGGGAGACCCAGTACTTC
TRBV20-1,.,TRBJ1-3,.,CSARTGSGNTIYF,TGCAGTGCTAGGACGGGCTCTGGAAACACCATATATTTT